A single sample is the source of the 22 T cell receptor beta chains below, sequenced in a study of cytomegalovirus exposure and HLA in healthy donors. Here immunoSEQ multiplex PCR was the method, and the copy in TCRdb shows in-frame clones only, minus some. The repertoire consists of fewer than 350,000 clones, with roughly 90% occurring once and the leading ten covering over 0.7%. Specimen: PBMCs. These receptors all come from a woman aged 18-29 years in good health and CMV-seronegative.

A remark on this clone: This same CDR3 is encoded by further DNA sequences in the sample. The chain is built from TRBV5-1 and TRBJ2-3, with 7 bases lining up with TRBD1. This CDR3 has 15 residues. Germline-derived CDR1 and CDR2 are SGHRS and YFSETQ. The ends lost 4 bases at V and 1 base at J; junction bases unmatched: 6. The CDR3 loop reads CASSLRGLGTDTQYF. CDR3 DNA: TGCGCCAGCAGCCTAAGGGGGCTCGGCACAGATACGCAGTATTTT. The full variable domain, completed using reference TRBV5-1 and TRBJ2-3, is KAGVTQTPRYLIKTRGQQVTLSCSPISGHRSVSWYQQTPGQGLQFLFEYFSETQRNKGNFPGRFSGRQFSNSRSEMNVSTLELGDSALYLCASSLRGLGTDTQYFGPGTRLTVL.

The chain is built from TRBV19 and TRBJ2-5; D may be TRBD1 (5 bases). There are 15 residues in the CDR3. V lost 5 bases to trimming and J lost 3 bases, with 16 bases between them. Per the germline V gene, CDR1 is LNHDA and CDR2 is SQIVND (reference sequence). The chain's CDR3 is CASSWGSMTEETQYF. The CDR3 DNA follows: TGTGCCAGTAGTTGGGGCTCGATGACCGAAGAGACCCAGTACTTC.

The V call is TRBV6-1, the J call TRBJ1-1; D gene unclear. The CDR3 contains 14 residues. The V end lost 6 bases, the J end lost 1 base, and 12 bases lay between the germline ends. The germline CDR1 and CDR2 sequences are MNHNS and SASEGT. CDR3 coding DNA: TGTGCCAGCAGCCCTATAACAGAGAACACTGAAGCTTTCTTT. Translation: CASSPITENTEAFF.

The rearrangement joins TRBV6-1 to TRBJ1-5; 9 bases line up with TRBD1. Germline V gene lookup returns CDR1 MNHNS and CDR2 SASEGT. After removal of 7 bases from V and 4 bases from J, the junction contained 5 bases not matched to a gene. This CDR3 is built from 14 residues. The CDR3 region is CASTGQGLNQPQHF. In nucleotides, the CDR3 is TGTGCCAGCACAGGACAGGGGTTAAATCAGCCCCAGCATTTT.

A few counts support this clone. The chain combines TRBV27 with TRBJ1-5; D not resolved. V was pared by 4 bases and J by 7 bases, with 8 bases between. The germline V gene encodes CDR1 MNHEY and CDR2 SMNVEV (reference sequence). The CDR3 totals 12 residues. The CDR3 DNA is TGTGCCAGCAGTTACTTGGGCCAGCCCCAGCATTTT. It specifies CASSYLGQPQHF.

This clone was observed a handful of times. Other nucleotide sequences in the sample specify the same CDR3. J is TRBJ1-4 and V is TRBV18; perhaps TRBD1 as D (5 bases). The V gene lost 3 bases and the J gene lost 3 bases, with 5 bases spanning the gap. The germline V gene encodes CDR1 KGHSH and CDR2 LQKENI. This CDR3 comprises 13 residues. The CDR3 DNA sequence: TGTGCCAGCTCACCGGGGCCTAATGAAAAACTGTTTTTT. It yields the protein CASSPGPNEKLFF.

This clone was recorded only once. This sequence joins TRBV5-1 and TRBJ2-4; the D gene is possibly TRBD2 (5 bases). CDR1 and CDR2 from the germline V gene are SGHRS and YFSETQ. V was shortened by 3 bases and J by 7 bases, with 11 bases between the two germline ends. The CDR3 contains 13 residues. For the CDR3, the DNA is TGCGCCAGCAGCTCCGGGTCGGGGAACATTCAGTACTTC. Translated: CASSSGSGNIQYF.

The chain has TRBV6-5 and TRBJ1-5, with D maybe TRBD1 (5 bases). Germline CDR1 reads MNHEY; CDR2 reads SVGAGI. Trimming removed 4 bases at V and 4 bases at J, with 8 bases between. This CDR3 region has 13 residues. CDR3 amino acids: CASSSRGNQPQHF. DNA for the CDR3: TGTGCCAGCAGTTCCCGGGGGAATCAGCCCCAGCATTTT.

The gene calls are TRBV7-2 and TRBJ2-1, with 8 bases lining up with TRBD1. The CDR3 contains 16 residues. V was clipped by 1 base and J by 5 bases; unmatched bases: 7. CDR1 is SGHTA, CDR2 FQGNSA, per germline. Here the CDR3 reads CASSLGRDRRHNEQFF. CDR3 nucleotides: TGTGCCAGCAGCTTAGGTAGGGACAGGCGCCACAATGAGCAGTTCTTC.

This clone showed up just a few times. J is TRBJ2-7 and V is TRBV10-1, with 8 bases fitting TRBD1. V dropped 6 bases and J dropped 6; count of bases not matched to a gene: 4. Germline V CDR1 and CDR2: WNHNN, SYGVQD (reference sequence). The CDR3 extends over 12 amino acids. In DNA form, the CDR3 reads TGCGCCAGCAGCCCTGACAGGGGCGAGCAGTACTTC. Amino acid sequence: CASSPDRGEQYF.

This clone showed up just once. V and J are TRBV5-1 and TRBJ2-1; tentatively, D is TRBD1 (5 bases). The V end lost 0 bases, the J end lost 5 bases, and 12 bases lay between the germline ends. The germline gives CDR1 SGHRS, CDR2 YFSETQ. This CDR3 comprises 15 residues. The CDR3 here is CASSLVVGPDNEQFF. The CDR3 DNA reads as TGCGCCAGCAGCTTGGTTGTGGGGCCGGACAATGAGCAGTTCTTC.

The rearrangement joins TRBV5-1 to TRBJ1-2, with 9 nucleotides matching TRBD1. Germline assignment: CDR1 SGHRS and CDR2 YFSETQ. The CDR3 contains 14 residues. V was pared by 4 bases and J by 8 bases, with 9 bases of the junction left unmatched. CDR3 amino acids: CASSTSGTGFGYTF. Here the CDR3 DNA reads TGCGCCAGCAGCACCTCCGGGACAGGGTTCGGCTACACCTTC.

The genes are TRBV4-3 and TRBJ2-5, with TRBD2 matching 12 bases. The trim removed 5 bases at V and 2 bases at J, leaving 9 bases unmatched. Germline assignment: CDR1 LGHNA and CDR2 YSLEER. There are 17 residues in the CDR3. This chain's CDR3 is CASSKRLAGGQQETQYF. The CDR3 DNA sequence: TGCGCCAGCAGCAAGAGGCTAGCGGGAGGGCAACAAGAGACCCAGTACTTC.

This rearrangement joins TRBV30 to TRBJ2-3; TRBD2 agrees at 10 bases. V lost 5 bases, J lost 1 base, and 6 bases stayed unmatched. Germline V CDR1 and CDR2: GTSNPN, SVGIG (reference sequence). CDR3 length: 15 amino acids. CDR3 sequence (DNA): TGTGCCTGGGCTTCCGGGACTAGCGGCACAGATACGCAGTATTTT. Amino acid sequence: CAWASGTSGTDTQYF.

This clone was counted a single time. The chain uses TRBV6-6 and TRBJ2-6; D uncertain. With 0 bases removed from V and 1 base from J, the gap between germline ends came to 4 bases. The CDR3 consists of 15 residues. Germline values: CDR1 MNHNY, CDR2 SVGAGI (reference sequence). CDR3 in DNA: TGTGCCAGCAGTTACTCGACTTCTGGGGCCAACGTCCTGACTTTC. This codes for CASSYSTSGANVLTF.

J is TRBJ2-7 and V is TRBV9, with D possibly being TRBD2 (5 bases). V was shortened by 0 bases and J by 0 bases, with 10 bases between the two germline ends. The CDR3 is 15 amino acids. Germline values: CDR1 SGDLS, CDR2 YYNGEE. CDR3 nucleotides: TGTGCCAGCAGCGTAGGCCCAGACTACTCCTACGAGCAGTACTTC. Amino acids: CASSVGPDYSYEQYF.

This clone was found once. The rearrangement joins TRBV6-1 to TRBJ1-2; 9 positions agree with TRBD1. The V gene's germline CDR1 is MNHNS and CDR2 SASEGT. With V trimmed by 8 bases and J by 6 bases, 7 bases remained unmatched. This CDR3 region has 13 residues. The DNA for the CDR3 is TGTGCCAGCCGCGGGACAGGGAGGGATGGCTACACCTTC. It encodes CASRGTGRDGYTF.

V and J are TRBV5-4 and TRBJ2-3; D might be TRBD2 (5 bases). Between the trimmed V and J ends, which lost 0 bases and 1 base, there was a span of 9 bases. This CDR3 comprises 15 residues. The germline gives CDR1 SGHNT, CDR2 YYREEE (reference sequence). The CDR3 spells CASSLEGVGTDTQYF. The CDR3 nucleotides are TGTGCCAGCAGCTTGGAGGGAGTAGGCACAGATACGCAGTATTTT.

The CDR3 nucleotides read TGCGCCAGCAGTGGCACACAGATGAACACTGAAGCTTTCTTT. Translation: CASSGTQMNTEAFF. The J gene is TRBJ1-1, the V gene TRBV10-2; D unresolved. V lost 4 bases, J lost 0 bases, and 9 bases lay in between. This CDR3 contains 14 residues. The V gene's germline CDR1 is WSHSY and CDR2 SAAADI.

This rearrangement joins TRBV4-1 to TRBJ2-7; tentative D call: TRBD1 (6 bases). V gave up 6 bases and J gave up 2 bases, with 17 bases separating them. The CDR3 runs to 15 residues. Germline V lookup: CDR1 MGHRA, CDR2 YSYEKL. This chain's CDR3 is CASRLDRLPTYEQYF. CDR3 sequence (DNA): TGCGCCAGCAGACTAGACAGGCTACCTACCTACGAGCAGTACTTC.

The J gene is TRBJ2-7, the V gene TRBV18; D perhaps matches TRBD1 (5 bases). V was shortened by 3 bases and J by 3 bases, with 15 bases between the two germline ends. CDR3 length: 15 residues. Germline values: CDR1 KGHSH, CDR2 LQKENI. CDR3 amino acids: CASSPDSQILYEQYF. The CDR3 DNA is TGTGCCAGCTCACCCGACAGTCAGATCCTCTACGAGCAGTACTTC. The whole variable domain, filled in from reference TRBV18 and TRBJ2-7, reads NAGVMQNPRHLVRRRGQEARLRCSPMKGHSHVYWYRQLPEEGLKFMVYLQKENIIDESGMPKERFSAEFPKEGPSILRIQQVVRGDSAAYFCASSPDSQILYEQYFGPGTRLTVT.

Remarks on this clone: The same CDR3 is also encoded by other DNA sequences in this sample. The J gene is TRBJ2-7, the V gene TRBV6-5; 7 bases align to TRBD1. The junction had 0 bases not matched to a gene; V was cut back by 6 bases and J by 4 bases. The CDR3 consists of 11 residues. CDR1 and CDR2 from the germline V gene are MNHEY and SVGAGI. CDR3 protein: CASRTGYEQYF. The CDR3 DNA sequence: TGTGCCAGCAGGACAGGGTACGAGCAGTACTTC.